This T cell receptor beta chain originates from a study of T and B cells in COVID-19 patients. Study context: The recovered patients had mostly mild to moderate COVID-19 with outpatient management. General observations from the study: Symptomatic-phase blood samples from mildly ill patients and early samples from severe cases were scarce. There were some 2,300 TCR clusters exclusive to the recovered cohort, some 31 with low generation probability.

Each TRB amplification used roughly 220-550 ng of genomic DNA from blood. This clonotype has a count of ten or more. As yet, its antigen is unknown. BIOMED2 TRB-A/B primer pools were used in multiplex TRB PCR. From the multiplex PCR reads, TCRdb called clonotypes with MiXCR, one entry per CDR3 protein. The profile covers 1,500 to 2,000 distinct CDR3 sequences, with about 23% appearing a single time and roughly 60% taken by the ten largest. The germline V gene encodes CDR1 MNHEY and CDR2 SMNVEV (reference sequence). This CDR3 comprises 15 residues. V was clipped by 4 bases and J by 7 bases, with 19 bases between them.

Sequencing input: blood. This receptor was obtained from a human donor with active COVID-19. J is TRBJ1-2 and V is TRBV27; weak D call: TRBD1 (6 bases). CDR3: CASSSRTAPPGGYTF. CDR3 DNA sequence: TGTGCCAGCAGTTCCCGGACAGCCCCTCCCGGTGGCTACACCTTC.